This entry is about one TCR beta chain. Each CDR3 protein gets one entry after TCRdb re-called the RT-PCR reads with MiXCR. The repertoire holds about 700,000 distinct CDR3 sequences, with approximately 15% as singletons. Germline trimming cut 5 bases from V and 7 bases from J; bases unmatched to any gene: 4. Germline-derived CDR1 and CDR2 are SGHTA and FQGNSA. The CDR3 has 13 amino acids. The receptor was isolated from a female donor in good health, serving as a healthy control. The chain carries TRBV7-2 and TRBJ2-2; 7 nucleotides align to TRBD1. Sample: memory CD4+ T cells from blood. This CDR3 is CASSTQGFGELFF. The CDR3 DNA reads as TGTGCCAGCAGCACACAGGGGTTCGGGGAGCTGTTTTTT.